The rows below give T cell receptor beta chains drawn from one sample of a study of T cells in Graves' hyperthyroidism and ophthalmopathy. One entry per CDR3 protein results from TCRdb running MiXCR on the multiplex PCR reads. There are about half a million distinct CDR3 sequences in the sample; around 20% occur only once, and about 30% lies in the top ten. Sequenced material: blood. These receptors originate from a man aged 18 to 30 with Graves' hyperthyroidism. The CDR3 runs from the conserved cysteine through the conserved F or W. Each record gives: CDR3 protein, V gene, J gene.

CDR3aa: CSASRDFSTTYEQYF; v_gene: TRBV20-1; j_gene: TRBJ2-7
CDR3aa: CASSKQGKWSNQPQHF; v_gene: TRBV6-1; j_gene: TRBJ1-5
CDR3aa: CASSPRDGTEAFF; v_gene: TRBV11-2; j_gene: TRBJ1-1
CDR3aa: CASRVPGQGCGETQYF; v_gene: TRBV28; j_gene: TRBJ2-5
CDR3aa: CASSPHGRAQYF; v_gene: TRBV7-9; j_gene: TRBJ2-5
CDR3aa: CASSHRFPGELFF; v_gene: TRBV12-3/TRBV12-4; j_gene: TRBJ2-2
CDR3aa: CSARAWGNEQYF; v_gene: TRBV20-1; j_gene: TRBJ2-7
CDR3aa: CASSQDNRAYTEAFF; v_gene: TRBV4-2; j_gene: TRBJ1-1
CDR3aa: CATSRKNEQYF; v_gene: TRBV15; j_gene: TRBJ2-7
CDR3aa: CASSYSLQGRRDGYTF; v_gene: TRBV6-2/TRBV6-3; j_gene: TRBJ1-2
CDR3aa: CAWSILTEAFF; v_gene: TRBV30; j_gene: TRBJ1-1
CDR3aa: CASSVRRVQETQYF; v_gene: TRBV7-8; j_gene: TRBJ2-5
CDR3aa: CAGTRDSNTEAFF; v_gene: TRBV2; j_gene: TRBJ1-1
CDR3aa: CASSFNLYEQYF; v_gene: TRBV28; j_gene: TRBJ2-7
CDR3aa: CASSAGLAGYETQYF; v_gene: TRBV5-5; j_gene: TRBJ2-5
CDR3aa: CASSFRDKGEQYF; v_gene: TRBV5-1; j_gene: TRBJ2-7
CDR3aa: CASSGPGRNGNTIYF; v_gene: TRBV6-5; j_gene: TRBJ1-3
CDR3aa: CASRDRDGYTF; v_gene: TRBV5-1; j_gene: TRBJ1-2
CDR3aa: CASSLWGQGQETQYF; v_gene: TRBV5-1; j_gene: TRBJ2-5
CDR3aa: CASSQQGSNQPQHF; v_gene: TRBV5-6; j_gene: TRBJ1-5
CDR3aa: CSARAADYEQYF; v_gene: TRBV20-1; j_gene: TRBJ2-7
CDR3aa: CASSLDPHNIQYF; v_gene: TRBV11-2; j_gene: TRBJ2-4
CDR3aa: CASSLASGANYGYTF; v_gene: TRBV5-6; j_gene: TRBJ1-2
CDR3aa: CASRDSGTFRQYF; v_gene: TRBV6-4; j_gene: TRBJ2-7
CDR3aa: CASSLVGSQETQYF; v_gene: TRBV5-1; j_gene: TRBJ2-5
CDR3aa: CASSYTGTPSYEQYF; v_gene: TRBV4-1; j_gene: TRBJ2-7
CDR3aa: CASSQESENPYEQYF; v_gene: TRBV4-2; j_gene: TRBJ2-7
CDR3aa: CASSNRQGKYEQYF; v_gene: TRBV11-3; j_gene: TRBJ2-7